This T cell receptor (beta chain) was sequenced in a study of cytomegalovirus exposure and HLA in healthy donors. Whole-study context: Of around 400 genotyped donors, 75% to 90% grouped in the Caucasian-associated ancestry cluster.

As concerns this clone: No antigen is known for it.

Study conclusions and caveats: Rates of TCR association differed by HLA locus in a later analysis, with DRB1 highest and HLA-C lowest. Data from an earlier analysis indicated that most TCR beta V segments were productive either about 87% or about 30% of the time. Several V segments, TRBV6-2 and TRBV6-3 among them, could not be told apart and were dropped.

CDR1 and CDR2 (germline): LNHDA, SQIVND (reference sequence). The ends lost 6 bases at V and 0 bases at J; junction bases unmatched: 3. The CDR3 has 14 amino acids. 13 Jbeta primers and 60 Vbeta primers were used for the PCR. The data were produced by immunoSEQ multiplex PCR, yet TCRdb's version contains in-frame clones alone and is incomplete. The specimen's table records around 130,000 clones. The sample comprised PBMCs. This chain connects TRBV19 to TRBJ2-3; 7 nucleotides align to TRBD1. This TCR derives from a woman aged 40 to 49 in good health and CMV-seronegative. The CDR3 protein is CASSRQGSTDTQYF. The CDR3 nucleotides are TGTGCCAGTAGCCGACAGGGAAGCACAGATACGCAGTATTTT.